This T cell receptor beta chain was identified in a study of radiotherapy plus CTLA-4 blockade in lung cancer. Across the whole study: About 17% of enrolled patients responded objectively, and 25% to 40% had disease control.

Focal radiation and CTLA-4 blockade (ipilimumab) were tested in chemo-refractory metastatic non-small-cell lung cancer patients. The V gene lost 0 bases and the J gene lost 7 bases, with 13 bases spanning the gap. CDR1 is GTSNPN and CDR2 is SVGIG in the germline V gene (reference sequence). The CDR3 has 14 residues. Sequenced by immunoSEQ multiplex PCR; TCRdb stores in-frame clones only, minus some. The sample lists about 59,000 clones; around three quarters were seen once. This chain links TRBV30 with TRBJ1-5; the D gene is possibly TRBD1 (6 bases). The TCR sequence derives from a human donor with non-small cell lung cancer whose response to radiotherapy plus ipilimumab could not be evaluated. Here the sequenced sample was peripheral blood, taken from a patient treated with radiotherapy plus ipilimumab. The chain's CDR3 is CAWSVRGAGQPQHF. For the CDR3, the DNA is TGTGCCTGGAGTGTACGGGGGGCCGGGCAGCCCCAGCATTTT.